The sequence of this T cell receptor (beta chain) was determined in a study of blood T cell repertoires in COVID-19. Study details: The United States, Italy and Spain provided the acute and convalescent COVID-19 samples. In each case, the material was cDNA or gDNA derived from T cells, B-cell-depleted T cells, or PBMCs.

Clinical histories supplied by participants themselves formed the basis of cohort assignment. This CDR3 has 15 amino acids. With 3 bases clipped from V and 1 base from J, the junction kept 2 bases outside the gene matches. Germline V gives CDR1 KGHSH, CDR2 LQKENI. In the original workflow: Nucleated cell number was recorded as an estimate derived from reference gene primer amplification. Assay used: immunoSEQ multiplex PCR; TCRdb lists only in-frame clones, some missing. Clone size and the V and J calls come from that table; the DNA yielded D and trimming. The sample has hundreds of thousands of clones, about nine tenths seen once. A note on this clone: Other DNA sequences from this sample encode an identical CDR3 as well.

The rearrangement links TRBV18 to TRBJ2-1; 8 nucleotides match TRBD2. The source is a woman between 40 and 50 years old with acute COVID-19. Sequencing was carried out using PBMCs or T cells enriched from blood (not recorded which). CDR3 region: CASSPPSGSYNEQFF. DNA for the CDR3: TGTGCCAGCTCACCTCCTAGCGGGTCCTACAATGAGCAGTTCTTC.